This entry lists 11 T cell receptor beta chains sequenced from one sample in a study of T-cell memory formation after mild COVID-19. From the 5' RACE reads, TCRdb called clonotypes with MiXCR, one entry per CDR3 protein. The data show approximately 180,000 distinct CDR3 sequences, 15% to 20% seen once. Specimen: PBMCs or a T cell subset sorted from them (not recorded which). All receptors derive from an adult woman who had mild COVID-19 (a few samples of this study predate the infection). Cell type and time point are not known.

This clonotype was seen a handful of times. The rearrangement uses TRBV7-2 and TRBJ2-5; no clear D. Trimming cost V 6 bases and J 4 bases, with 9 bases left between them. Per germline, CDR1 SGHTA and CDR2 FQGNSA. The CDR3 runs to 12 residues. The CDR3 loop reads CASSRGSETQYF. The CDR3 region has the DNA TGTGCCAGCAGTCGAGGTTCAGAGACCCAGTACTTC. Based on the CDR3 plus reference TRBV7-2 and TRBJ2-5, the full variable domain is GAGVSQSPSNKVTEKGKDVELRCDPISGHTALYWYRQSLGQGLEFLIYFQGNSAPDKSGLPSDRFSAERTGGSVSTLTIQRTQQEDSAVYLCASSRGSETQYFGPGTRLLVL.

This clonotype was recorded a few times. CDR3 nucleotide sequence: TGCGCCAGCAGCCAAGTCTGGGAGGACACCGGGGAGCTGTTTTTT. Encoded protein: CASSQVWEDTGELFF. The gene calls are TRBV4-1 and TRBJ2-2, with D possibly matching TRBD2 (6 bases). Looked up from germline, CDR1 is MGHRA and CDR2 is YSYEKL. The V end lost 1 base, the J end lost 3 bases, and 9 bases lay between the germline ends. The CDR3 totals 15 residues.

This clonotype was picked up a small number of times. The rearrangement links TRBV18 to TRBJ2-2; D possibly corresponds to TRBD1 (5 bases). The germline V and J ends were trimmed by 2 bases and 4 bases, with 8 bases remaining between them. CDR3 length equals 14 residues. CDR1 KGHSH and CDR2 LQKENI come from the germline V gene. CDR3: CASSPSRATGELFF. The CDR3, as DNA: TGTGCCAGCTCACCATCCAGGGCCACCGGGGAGCTGTTTTTT.

The genes are TRBV7-2 and TRBJ2-3; 11 nucleotides agree with TRBD1. Unmatched junction bases numbered 11, after V lost 2 bases and J lost 7 bases. Germline V gene lookup returns CDR1 SGHTA and CDR2 FQGNSA. The CDR3 sequence is 17 residues long. This CDR3 reads CASSLSPTGQGVNTQYF. The CDR3 DNA reads TGTGCCAGCAGCTTAAGCCCAACGGGACAGGGGGTAAATACGCAGTATTTT.

This clonotype was found a few times. The J gene is TRBJ2-1, the V gene TRBV27, with TRBD2 identical over 10 bases. Germline CDR1 and CDR2: MNHEY and SMNVEV (reference sequence). The CDR3 sequence is 15 residues long. Trimming removed 5 bases from V and 1 base from J; junction bases left unmatched: 2. This CDR3 is CASSKRGGSYNEQFF. The DNA for the CDR3 is TGTGCCAGCAGTAAGCGGGGGGGTTCCTACAATGAGCAGTTCTTC.

The genes are TRBV11-3 and TRBJ2-2; D is uncertain. The V end lost 0 bases, the J end lost 3 bases, and 17 bases lay between the germline ends. The CDR3 extends over 18 amino acids. Germline assignment: CDR1 SGHNT and CDR2 YENEEA. This CDR3 is CASSLDLVGFLHTGELFF. The CDR3 nucleotides are TGTGCCAGCAGCTTAGATCTAGTTGGATTCCTTCACACCGGGGAGCTGTTTTTT. Full variable domain (remainder filled in from reference TRBV11-3 and TRBJ2-2): EAGVVQSPRYKIIEKKQPVAFWCNPISGHNTLYWYLQNLGQGPELLIRYENEEAVDDSQLPKDRFSAERLKGVDSTLKIQPAELGDSAVYLCASSLDLVGFLHTGELFFGEGSRLTVL.

This clonotype was found a few times. The chain links TRBV29-1 to TRBJ2-7, with TRBD1 matching over 8 bases. Looked up from germline, CDR1 is SQVTM and CDR2 is ANQGSEA. The CDR3 is made up of 19 amino acids. The V gene end was trimmed by 4 bases and the J gene end by 0 bases; junction bases not matched to a gene: 20. For the CDR3, the DNA is TGCAGCGTTGGGGGGTTCCGGACAGGGACTTCTGTGAGCTCCTACGAGCAGTACTTC. It encodes CSVGGFRTGTSVSSYEQYF.

This clonotype has a single count. The V call is TRBV6-6, the J call TRBJ1-4; D unclear. V was pared by 0 bases and J by 7 bases, with 12 bases between. The CDR3 contains 15 residues. Per germline, CDR1 MNHNY and CDR2 SVGAGI (reference sequence). As DNA, the CDR3 is TGTGCCAGCAGTTACTCAGCACTCCAAGGTGAAAAACTGTTTTTT. Translating gives CASSYSALQGEKLFF.

The V gene is TRBV7-9, the J gene TRBJ2-3; D gene unclear. The V gene's germline CDR1 is SEHNR and CDR2 FQNEAQ (reference sequence). CDR3 length: 11 residues. Between the trimmed V and J ends, which lost 7 bases and 8 bases, there was a span of 10 bases. The CDR3 here is CASTLDGTQYF. CDR3 coding DNA: TGTGCCAGCACCTTGGATGGTACGCAGTATTTT.

The V call is TRBV7-2, the J call TRBJ1-2; D is unclear. Germline lookup yields CDR1 SGHTA and CDR2 FQGNSA. The CDR3 totals 14 residues. Trimming left V 3 bases short and J 4 bases short, with 12 bases between. The DNA for the CDR3 is TGTGCCAGCAGCTTGGATAAGGCTTTCTATGGCTACACCTTC. It is translated as CASSLDKAFYGYTF.

There are a few counts of this clonotype. The chain is built from TRBV19 and TRBJ2-3; D tentatively reads TRBD1 or TRBD2 (5 bases each). The CDR3 extends over 14 amino acids. V was shortened by 3 bases and J by 7 bases, with 14 bases between the two germline ends. CDR1 is LNHDA, CDR2 SQIVND, per germline (reference sequence). CDR3 residues: CASSILLRENTQYF. Here the CDR3 DNA reads TGTGCCAGTAGTATCCTCCTCAGGGAGAATACGCAGTATTTT.